This TCR beta chain was sequenced in a study of T-cell reconstitution after alpha-beta-depleted transplantation in children. V shed 0 bases, J shed 7 bases, and the junction held 12 bases outside the gene matches. Germline V lookup: CDR1 SGHAT, CDR2 FQNNGV. The CDR3 length is 18 residues. A library of TCRbeta sequences, prepared with unique molecular identifiers, was generated. TCRdb fed the PCR reads into MiXCR, producing one record per CDR3 protein. The sample lists around 110,000 distinct CDR3 sequences, approximately 10% occurring once. This clonotype was observed at least ten times. Sequencing was performed on PBMCs, taken before TCRalphabeta/CD19-depleted stem cell transplant. The chain uses TRBV11-2 and TRBJ2-1; 10 nucleotides match TRBD2. This sequence was found in a boy younger than 10 with acute lymphoblastic leukemia, due to receive a stem cell transplant. CDR3 sequence (DNA): TGTGCCAGCAGCTTAGATGCTAGCGGGAGAGGGAGCAGGAATGAGCAGTTCTTC. This sequence encodes CASSLDASGRGSRNEQFF.